One and the same sample provided the 30 T cell receptor beta chains below, sequenced in a study of PD-1 blockade in mismatch repair-deficient tumors. The table came from immunoSEQ multiplex PCR; TCRdb's copy has only in-frame clones and leaves some out. The sample lists 60,000 to 65,000 clones, about 87% occurring once. The sequencing here drew on peripheral blood, taken 52 weeks after starting pembrolizumab. The receptors shown here come from an adult with mismatch repair-deficient cancer.

This clone was seen a single time. The chain employs TRBV27 and TRBJ2-3; D is perhaps TRBD2 (5 bases). The CDR3 has 14 amino acids. V lost 4 bases and J lost 3, with 11 bases in between. The germline gives CDR1 MNHEY, CDR2 SMNVEV (reference sequence). The CDR3 DNA follows: TGTGCCAGCAGTTCCGGCGGGCCGACAGATACGCAGTATTTT. Protein: CASSSGGPTDTQYF.

The CDR3 sequence: CAISLVWAGEETQYF. CDR3 DNA: TGTGCCATCTCCCTCGTTTGGGCAGGCGAAGAGACCCAGTACTTC. The chain is built from TRBV10-3 and TRBJ2-5; D unresolved. The CDR3 is made up of 15 amino acids. V was clipped by 8 bases and J by 3 bases, with 19 bases between them. Germline V gene sequence: CDR1 ENHRY, CDR2 SYGVKD.

The J gene is TRBJ2-3, the V gene TRBV6-1; D unresolved. V lost 4 bases and J 2 bases, leaving 13 bases between the germline ends. This CDR3 comprises 15 residues. Germline V lookup: CDR1 MNHNS, CDR2 SASEGT. DNA of the CDR3: TGTGCCAGCAGTGTTAAGGTAACACCCACAGATACGCAGTATTTT. This gives the protein CASSVKVTPTDTQYF.

This clone was recorded a few times. V is TRBV9 and J is TRBJ2-7; 10 bases match TRBD2. The length of the CDR3 is 15 residues. J gave up 1 base and V 0 bases, and 1 base lay outside the gene matches. The germline CDR1 and CDR2 sequences are SGDLS and YYNGEE. The CDR3 here is CASSVGAGGSYEQYF. Written as DNA, the CDR3 is TGTGCCAGCAGCGTAGGAGCGGGAGGGTCCTACGAGCAGTACTTC.

This chain uses TRBV27 with TRBJ2-3, with TRBD1 identical over 7 bases. Germline CDR1 reads MNHEY; CDR2 reads SMNVEV (reference sequence). After removal of 1 base from V and 0 bases from J, the junction contained 4 bases not matched to a gene. CDR3 size: 16 residues. CDR3 DNA sequence: TGTGCCAGCAGTTTATGGGCGACAGGGAGCACAGATACGCAGTATTTT. It translates to CASSLWATGSTDTQYF.

This clone has a handful of counts. The V call is TRBV27, the J call TRBJ2-7; 8 nucleotides agree with TRBD2. This CDR3 region has 14 residues. Germline trimming cut 6 bases from V and 3 bases from J; bases unmatched to any gene: 7. Germline V gives CDR1 MNHEY, CDR2 SMNVEV (reference sequence). The CDR3 reads CASRSIGTSYEQYF. As DNA, the CDR3 is TGTGCCAGCAGGTCTATTGGGACTAGCTACGAGCAGTACTTC.

This chain joins TRBV10-1 and TRBJ1-1, with 8 bases identical to TRBD1. Germline loops: CDR1 WNHNN, CDR2 SYGVQD (reference sequence). The CDR3 extends over 13 amino acids. V trimming: 10 bases; J trimming: 7 bases; junction bases outside the gene matches: 11. The CDR3 spells CANTDREGFEAFF. CDR3 in DNA: TGCGCCAACACGGACAGGGAAGGCTTTGAAGCTTTCTTT.

The rearrangement links TRBV13 to TRBJ2-2; no clear D. V was pared by 3 bases and J by 2 bases, with 7 bases between. CDR1 is PRHDT, CDR2 FYEKMQ, per germline (reference sequence). The CDR3 consists of 14 residues. The CDR3 DNA is TGTGCCAGCAGCTTGATCTTTAACACCGGGGAGCTGTTTTTT. Its protein is CASSLIFNTGELFF.

CDR3 nucleotides: TGTGCCAGCAGTTTAACGGGTGATGAGCAGTTCTTC. It is translated as CASSLTGDEQFF. The chain combines TRBV27 with TRBJ2-1; no clear D. Germline-derived CDR1 and CDR2 are MNHEY and SMNVEV (reference sequence). The V end lost 2 bases, the J end lost 8 bases, and 7 bases lay between the germline ends. This CDR3 is built from 12 residues.

The V and J genes are TRBV7-9 and TRBJ2-5; 9 bases line up with TRBD2. The V and J ends lost 5 bases and 3 bases, in that order; junction bases with no gene match: 10. The CDR3 spans 16 residues. Per germline, CDR1 SEHNR and CDR2 FQNEAQ (reference sequence). CDR3 DNA: TGTGCCAGCAGCCCCGGGACTAGCTTACCTAAAGAGACCCAGTACTTC. It translates to CASSPGTSLPKETQYF. Full variable domain (rest looked up from reference TRBV7-9 and TRBJ2-5): DTGVSQNPRHKITKRGQNVTFRCDPISEHNRLYWYRQTLGQGPEFLTYFQNEAQLEKSRLLSDRFSAERPKGSFSTLEIQRTEQGDSAMYLCASSPGTSLPKETQYFGPGTRLLVL.

V and J are TRBV5-6 and TRBJ2-5; TRBD2 matches 15 bases. This CDR3 is built from 18 residues. Germline CDR1 is SGHDT and CDR2 is YYEEEE. V was pared by 1 base and J by 5 bases, with 9 bases of the junction left unmatched. The CDR3: CASSLPRGTSGRLETQYF. The CDR3 nucleotides read TGTGCCAGCAGCTTGCCCAGGGGGACTAGCGGGAGGCTGGAGACCCAGTACTTC.

J is TRBJ2-1 and V is TRBV28; 7 nucleotides agree with TRBD1. V lost 6 bases, J lost 0 bases, and 8 bases stayed unmatched. CDR1 MDHEN and CDR2 SYDVKM come from the germline V gene. This CDR3 contains 16 residues. CDR3 sequence: CASRADRAGSYNEQFF. As DNA, the CDR3 is TGTGCCAGCAGAGCCGACAGGGCGGGCTCCTACAATGAGCAGTTCTTC.

This chain connects TRBV5-6 to TRBJ2-2; D ambiguous. The CDR3 contains 14 residues. V was clipped by 2 bases and J by 1 base, with 6 bases between them. Germline-derived CDR1 and CDR2 are SGHDT and YYEEEE. CDR3 loop: CASSFKRNTGELFF. The CDR3 region has the DNA TGTGCCAGCAGCTTCAAACGGAACACCGGGGAGCTGTTTTTT.

In its sample, this clone was seen once. The rearrangement links TRBV11-3 to TRBJ2-4, with 8 positions matching TRBD1. This CDR3 is 14 amino acids long. V gave up 1 base and J gave up 8 bases; unmatched junction bases: 4. Per germline, CDR1 SGHNT and CDR2 YENEEA. CDR3 sequence: CASSLVNRGDIQYF. CDR3 coding DNA: TGTGCCAGCAGCTTAGTAAACAGGGGGGACATTCAGTACTTC.

The chain combines TRBV9 with TRBJ1-1; TRBD1 matches at 7 bases. V lost 2 bases and J lost 3; bases outside the gene matches: 1. Germline assignment: CDR1 SGDLS and CDR2 YYNGEE. This CDR3 spans 13 amino acids. CDR3 loop: CASSVDRDTEAFF. DNA of the CDR3: TGTGCCAGCAGCGTCGACAGGGACACTGAAGCTTTCTTT.

The rearrangement joins TRBV5-1 to TRBJ2-1; 13 bases match TRBD2. This CDR3 is built from 17 residues. Trimming took 2 bases from V and 9 from J; bases not matched to a gene: 11. Germline CDR1 and CDR2: SGHRS and YFSETQ. CDR3 nucleotides: TGCGCCAGCAGCTTTGGTTGGACTAGCGGGAGCGGCCGTGAGCAGTTCTTC. Translated, it gives CASSFGWTSGSGREQFF. Full variable domain (missing parts from reference TRBV5-1 and TRBJ2-1): KAGVTQTPRYLIKTRGQQVTLSCSPISGHRSVSWYQQTPGQGLQFLFEYFSETQRNKGNFPGRFSGRQFSNSRSEMNVSTLELGDSALYLCASSFGWTSGSGREQFFGPGTRLTVL.

This clone turned up a few times. The gene calls are TRBV6-6 and TRBJ2-7; 7 bases are a match to TRBD2. After removal of 6 bases from V and 4 bases from J, the junction contained 9 bases not matched to a gene. The CDR3 consists of 14 residues. Germline V CDR1 and CDR2: MNHNY, SVGAGI (reference sequence). This CDR3 reads CASSGDGRKYEQYF. Written as DNA, the CDR3 is TGTGCCAGCAGCGGGGACGGGAGGAAGTACGAGCAGTACTTC.

This chain links TRBV27 with TRBJ2-7; TRBD1 might be the D (6 bases). The CDR3 is 13 amino acids. Germline V gene sequence: CDR1 MNHEY, CDR2 SMNVEV (reference sequence). Trimming pared 2 bases from V and 5 bases from J, leaving 10 bases between. DNA of the CDR3: TGTGCCAGCAGTTTAAGGGGGAGCCACGAGCAGTACTTC. Protein: CASSLRGSHEQYF.

This clone occurred once. V usage is TRBV29-1 and J usage is TRBJ2-2; the D gene is possibly TRBD1 (6 bases). From germline, CDR1 is SQVTM and CDR2 ANQGSEA. The CDR3 consists of 13 residues. V lost 6 bases, J lost 5 bases, and 13 bases lay in between. DNA of the CDR3: TGCAGCGTCGTCGCACAGGGAACCGGGGAGCTGTTTTTT. Translation: CSVVAQGTGELFF.

This clone was recorded only once. The gene calls are TRBV7-9 and TRBJ2-5, with D possibly TRBD1 on 5 matching bases. This CDR3 has 16 residues. CDR1 SEHNR and CDR2 FQNEAQ come from the germline V gene (reference sequence). V dropped 4 bases and J dropped 3 bases, with 18 bases sitting between them. Here the CDR3 reads CASSSLDRPFKETQYF. The CDR3 DNA reads TGTGCCAGCAGCTCACTCGACAGACCCTTTAAAGAGACCCAGTACTTC.

V usage is TRBV2 and J usage is TRBJ2-1; 10 nucleotides align to TRBD1. The ends lost 6 bases at V and 7 bases at J; junction bases unmatched: 9. Germline CDR1 is SNHLY and CDR2 is FYNNEI. CDR3 length equals 15 residues. The CDR3 loop is CASRRGTGERNEQFF. As DNA, the CDR3 is TGTGCCAGCAGAAGAGGGACAGGGGAAAGAAATGAGCAGTTCTTC.

The V and J genes are TRBV6-1 and TRBJ2-3, with 13 bases aligning to TRBD2. V shed 8 bases, J shed 5 bases, and the junction held 7 bases outside the gene matches. CDR1 MNHNS and CDR2 SASEGT come from the germline V gene. This CDR3 comprises 15 residues. The CDR3 loop reads CASLRLAGGGDTQYF. The DNA for the CDR3 is TGTGCCAGCCTCAGACTAGCGGGAGGAGGAGATACGCAGTATTTT.

This clone was seen a few times. V usage is TRBV6-6 and J usage is TRBJ2-2; D unresolved. Trimming cost V 2 bases and J 4 bases, with 2 bases left between them. The CDR3 loop spans 12 amino acids. Germline V lookup: CDR1 MNHNY, CDR2 SVGAGI (reference sequence). The CDR3 DNA sequence: TGTGCCAGCAGTTACGTCACCGGGGAGCTGTTTTTT. It specifies CASSYVTGELFF.

The chain uses TRBV18 and TRBJ2-5; D is possibly TRBD1 (6 bases). The CDR3 consists of 12 residues. Trimming removed 6 bases at V and 4 bases at J, with 9 bases between. Germline CDR1 is KGHSH and CDR2 is LQKENI. The CDR3 coding sequence is TGTGCCAGCTCCCCAGGGGTAGAGACCCAGTACTTC. Amino acids: CASSPGVETQYF.

CDR3: CASSQLILEDTQYF. DNA for the CDR3: TGTGCCAGCAGCCAATTAATTCTAGAAGATACGCAGTATTTT. This chain connects TRBV14 to TRBJ2-3; D remains unclear. V lost 2 bases, J lost 5 bases, and 11 bases lay in between. CDR1 SGHDN and CDR2 FVKESK come from the germline V gene. This CDR3 is 14 amino acids long.

The V gene is TRBV11-2, the J gene TRBJ2-1; 14 bases are shared with TRBD2. Germline V lookup: CDR1 SGHAT, CDR2 FQNNGV. Trimming at V came to 4 bases and at J to 2 bases, leaving 7 bases not matched to a gene. The CDR3 has 18 amino acids. The CDR3: CASSSGLAGGGTYNEQFF. The CDR3 DNA reads TGTGCCAGCAGCTCAGGACTAGCGGGAGGAGGGACCTACAATGAGCAGTTCTTC.

The rearrangement joins TRBV5-6 to TRBJ2-3; the D gene is possibly TRBD1 (6 bases). Germline V gives CDR1 SGHDT, CDR2 YYEEEE. The CDR3 is made up of 15 amino acids. The V end lost 5 bases, the J end lost 3 bases, and 16 bases lay between the germline ends. The CDR3 here is CASSKLDRGTDTQYF. The CDR3, as DNA: TGTGCCAGCAGTAAGCTGGATAGGGGGACAGATACGCAGTATTTT.

The V gene is TRBV27, the J gene TRBJ2-1; TRBD1 agrees at 10 bases. V was pared by 2 bases and J by 14 bases, with 3 bases of the junction left unmatched. The germline CDR1 and CDR2 sequences are MNHEY and SMNVEV (reference sequence). The CDR3 length is 12 residues. In DNA, the CDR3 is TGTGCCAGCAGTTTAGGTGGGACAGGGGAGTTCTTC. This sequence encodes CASSLGGTGEFF.

This sequence joins TRBV7-9 and TRBJ2-7; D call uncertain. Trimming cost V 4 bases and J 0 bases, with 10 bases left between them. From germline, CDR1 is SEHNR and CDR2 FQNEAQ (reference sequence). The CDR3 has 14 residues. Written as DNA, the CDR3 is TGTGCCAGCAGCTCGACGGCCGCCTCCTACGAGCAGTACTTC. Translated, it gives CASSSTAASYEQYF.

This clone appeared a single time. The rearrangement joins TRBV7-9 to TRBJ2-7, with 9 bases identical to TRBD1. V shed 4 bases and J 2 bases; nucleotides not matched to a gene: 6. Germline V gene lookup returns CDR1 SEHNR and CDR2 FQNEAQ (reference sequence). This CDR3 contains 15 residues. CDR3 in amino acids: CASSSSGTGTYEQYF. The CDR3 DNA reads TGTGCCAGCAGCTCCTCCGGGACAGGGACCTACGAGCAGTACTTC.